This T cell receptor beta chain was captured in a study of blood T cell repertoires in COVID-19. The CDR3 contains 14 residues. Germline CDR1 is SGHVS and CDR2 is FNYEAQ. Trimming took 2 bases from V and 3 from J, leaving 11 bases between them. TCRdb's table, derived via immunoSEQ multiplex PCR, lists solely in-frame clones and lacks some. The sample lists under 200,000 clones, about 86% occurring once. Material: PBMCs or T cells enriched from blood (not recorded which). The receptor was derived from a woman aged 45-60 years in a cohort exposed to, infected with or recovered from COVID-19 (not recorded which). V and J are TRBV7-6 and TRBJ2-7; no reliable D call. CDR3 nucleotides: TGTGCCAGCAGCTTACGTCTAGACGGCTACGAGCAGTACTTC. Translated, it gives CASSLRLDGYEQYF. The entire variable domain, with the rest obtained from reference TRBV7-6 and TRBJ2-7, is as follows: GAGVSQSPRYKVTKRGQDVALRCDPISGHVSLYWYRQALGQGPEFLTYFNYEAQQDKSGLPNDRFSAERPEGSISTLTIQRTEQRDSAMYRCASSLRLDGYEQYFGPGTRLTVT.